This entry lists 30 T cell receptor beta chains sequenced from one sample in a study of blood T cell repertoires in COVID-19. TCRdb keeps only in-frame clones here, not all; method: immunoSEQ multiplex PCR. The table shows more than 250,000 clones, with 75% to 90% occurring only once. The sequenced sample consisted of peripheral blood. The receptor set was obtained from a woman in her fifties or sixties with COVID-19, enrolled during active disease.

Concerning this clone itself: Other DNA variants within this sample encode the same CDR3. The chain employs TRBV30 and TRBJ1-4, with 9 positions matching TRBD1. With V trimmed by 3 bases and J by 2 bases, 4 bases remained unmatched. Per germline, CDR1 GTSNPN and CDR2 SVGIG (reference sequence). This CDR3 has 15 residues. CDR3: CAWRGDRGTNEKLFF. The CDR3 nucleotides read TGTGCCTGGAGGGGCGACAGGGGGACTAATGAAAAACTGTTTTTT.

V is TRBV5-1 and J is TRBJ2-7; TRBD2 matches 14 bases. The CDR3 contains 19 residues. V lost 1 base, J lost 1 base, and 10 bases stayed unmatched. CDR1 is SGHRS and CDR2 is YFSETQ in the germline V gene. CDR3 loop: CASSLFPGLAGASSYEQYF. CDR3 bases: TGCGCCAGCAGCTTGTTCCCGGGACTAGCGGGAGCCTCGTCCTACGAGCAGTACTTC.

Remarks on this clone: Other DNA sequences in the sample encode the same CDR3. CDR3 DNA sequence: TGTGCCAGCTCACCCCCGGGACTAGCGGGAGGAAATGAGCAGTTCTTC. It is translated as CASSPPGLAGGNEQFF. The chain has TRBV18 and TRBJ2-1, with TRBD2 matching 15 bases. With 3 bases clipped from V and 7 bases from J, the junction kept 4 bases outside the gene matches. The length of the CDR3 is 16 residues. The germline gives CDR1 KGHSH, CDR2 LQKENI.

The rearrangement uses TRBV28 and TRBJ1-1, with 7 bases that match TRBD1. V shed 3 bases and J 5 bases; nucleotides not matched to a gene: 9. Germline V lookup: CDR1 MDHEN, CDR2 SYDVKM. The CDR3 is 15 residues long. The CDR3 is CASSFLHRGGTEAFF. The CDR3 nucleotides read TGTGCCAGCAGTTTCCTCCACAGGGGTGGGACTGAAGCTTTCTTT.

The chain has TRBV7-2 and TRBJ2-6; D might be TRBD1 (6 bases). The CDR3 extends over 15 amino acids. Germline V gene sequence: CDR1 SGHTA, CDR2 FQGNSA. V was pared by 3 bases and J by 2 bases, with 8 bases between. The DNA of the CDR3 is TGTGCCAGCAGCTTCGCAGGGGCTGGGGCCAACGTCCTGACTTTC. Amino acids: CASSFAGAGANVLTF. The full variable domain, completed using reference TRBV7-2 and TRBJ2-6, is GAGVSQSPSNKVTEKGKDVELRCDPISGHTALYWYRQSLGQGLEFLIYFQGNSAPDKSGLPSDRFSAERTGGSVSTLTIQRTQQEDSAVYLCASSFAGAGANVLTFGAGSRLTVL.

In this sample, this clone turned up once. This rearrangement joins TRBV14 to TRBJ2-1; 8 nucleotides agree with TRBD1. Germline CDR1 SGHDN, CDR2 FVKESK. With V trimmed by 2 bases and J by 3 bases, 3 bases remained unmatched. This CDR3 contains 15 residues. The CDR3 loop reads CASSQPGGIYNEQFF. CDR3 nucleotide sequence: TGTGCCAGCAGCCAACCAGGGGGCATCTACAATGAGCAGTTCTTC.

The chain joins TRBV4-1 to TRBJ2-5; D not certain. Trimming cost V 6 bases and J 5 bases, with 13 bases left between them. There are 13 residues in the CDR3. CDR1 is MGHRA and CDR2 is YSYEKL in the germline V gene. CDR3 loop: CASREAFGETQYF. The CDR3 nucleotides are TGCGCCAGCAGAGAGGCCTTTGGGGAGACCCAGTACTTC.

The rearrangement links TRBV6-5 to TRBJ2-7; 9 bases agree with TRBD1. V was clipped by 0 bases and J by 3 bases; unmatched bases: 3. The CDR3 sequence is 15 residues long. Germline CDR1 is MNHEY and CDR2 is SVGAGI. This CDR3 reads CASSYSWGQGYEQYF. The CDR3 nucleotides are TGTGCCAGCAGTTACTCATGGGGACAGGGCTACGAGCAGTACTTC.

On this clone itself: This CDR3 is also generated by other DNA sequences in the sample. The rearrangement joins TRBV30 to TRBJ2-1; tentative D call: TRBD2 (6 bases). The CDR3 is 14 residues long. From germline, CDR1 is GTSNPN and CDR2 SVGIG (reference sequence). Trimming took 3 bases from V and 3 from J, leaving 12 bases between them. In nucleotides, the CDR3 is TGTGCCTGGAGCCCGGGACTGGACTACAATGAGCAGTTCTTC. Amino acids: CAWSPGLDYNEQFF.

This chain uses TRBV5-1 with TRBJ2-7, with TRBD2 as a possible D gene (7 bases). V was cut by 4 bases and J by 2 bases, with 19 bases left in between. The CDR3 extends over 16 amino acids. Germline values: CDR1 SGHRS, CDR2 YFSETQ. CDR3 protein: CASSALGASGTYEQYF. CDR3 coding DNA: TGCGCCAGCAGCGCCCTGGGGGCTAGCGGTACCTACGAGCAGTACTTC.

This clone appeared once. V is TRBV4-1 and J is TRBJ2-7; a possible D gene is TRBD2 (6 bases). The germline V and J ends were trimmed by 4 bases and 2 bases, with 9 bases remaining between them. The germline V gene has CDR1 MGHRA and CDR2 YSYEKL. CDR3 length: 13 residues. CDR3 in DNA: TGCGCCAGCAGCCTTCTAGCGACCTACGAGCAGTACTTC. Encoded protein: CASSLLATYEQYF.

This clone was detected once. This chain connects TRBV7-3 to TRBJ2-5; 9 bases map to TRBD2. CDR3 length equals 16 residues. The germline CDR1 and CDR2 sequences are SGHTA and FQGTGA. The trim removed 5 bases at V and 4 bases at J, leaving 11 bases unmatched. The CDR3: CASSPRAGGLSETQYF. CDR3 in DNA: TGTGCCAGCAGCCCCAGAGCGGGAGGTTTGTCAGAGACCCAGTACTTC.

V is TRBV5-6 and J is TRBJ1-1; 7 nucleotides agree with TRBD1. This CDR3 comprises 16 residues. In germline, CDR1 is SGHDT, CDR2 YYEEEE. J lost 2 bases, V lost 2 bases, and 9 bases had no gene match. In nucleotides, the CDR3 is TGTGCCAGCAGCTTTAGAAAGACAGGGTCCAACACTGAAGCTTTCTTT. Protein sequence: CASSFRKTGSNTEAFF.

CDR3: CASSLSGSGEKLFF. The CDR3 DNA reads as TGTGCCAGCAGTTTGTCGGGGTCCGGGGAAAAACTGTTTTTT. The J gene is TRBJ1-4, the V gene TRBV28, with D uncertain. CDR1 and CDR2 (germline): MDHEN, SYDVKM. Trimming took off 3 bases at V and 8 bases at J, with 13 bases between the two ends. CDR3 length: 14 amino acids.

The rearrangement uses TRBV2 and TRBJ2-7; 8 bases line up with TRBD1. The CDR3 consists of 14 residues. Unmatched junction bases numbered 5, after V lost 6 bases and J lost 1 base. CDR1 SNHLY and CDR2 FYNNEI come from the germline V gene. The CDR3 is CASRWTGLSYEQYF. The CDR3 bases are TGTGCCAGCAGGTGGACAGGGCTTTCCTACGAGCAGTACTTC.

The chain carries TRBV5-4 and TRBJ1-1, with D maybe TRBD1 (5 bases). Trimming stripped 0 bases from V and 0 bases from J, with 12 bases between. The V gene's germline CDR1 is SGHNT and CDR2 YYREEE (reference sequence). The CDR3 is 16 amino acids. The CDR3 DNA is TGTGCCAGCAGCTTGGATGGGGCCACCCTGAACACTGAAGCTTTCTTT. Amino acid sequence: CASSLDGATLNTEAFF.

This chain connects TRBV2 to TRBJ2-7, with 16 bases matching TRBD2. The germline V gene encodes CDR1 SNHLY and CDR2 FYNNEI. The length of the CDR3 is 18 residues. The J segment lost 2 bases and the V segment lost 7 bases, leaving 11 bases of the junction unmatched. CDR3 in DNA: TGTGCCAGCATCCCGAAGGGGACTAGCGGGAGGGCCCCCTACGAGCAGTACTTC. Translation: CASIPKGTSGRAPYEQYF.

V usage is TRBV6-5 and J usage is TRBJ2-3; 7 positions agree with TRBD2. The CDR3 has 13 amino acids. With V trimmed by 10 bases and J by 1 base, 5 bases remained unmatched. CDR1 and CDR2 (germline): MNHEY, SVGAGI. The CDR3 nucleotides are TGTGCCACCTTGGCGGGAGGCACAGATACGCAGTATTTT. Protein: CATLAGGTDTQYF.

The V call is TRBV7-6, the J call TRBJ1-1; D call uncertain. This CDR3 has 13 residues. CDR1 SGHVS and CDR2 FNYEAQ come from the germline V gene. Trimming shortened V by 0 bases and J by 6 bases, and 8 bases separated the two germline ends. CDR3 coding DNA: TGTGCCAGCAGCTTAGCGCGTCTTTCTGAAGCTTTCTTT. Amino acid sequence: CASSLARLSEAFF.

The chain uses TRBV28 and TRBJ2-7, with 11 positions matching TRBD2. This CDR3 is built from 18 residues. J gave up 7 bases and V 2 bases, and 16 bases lay outside the gene matches. Germline V gene sequence: CDR1 MDHEN, CDR2 SYDVKM. Written as DNA, the CDR3 is TGTGCCAGCAGTTTACGCCCCCCCGGGACTAGCGGTCGTCTTGAGCAGTACTTC. This gives the protein CASSLRPPGTSGRLEQYF.

The chain carries TRBV5-6 and TRBJ1-2; maybe TRBD1 (6 bases). The V gene's germline CDR1 is SGHDT and CDR2 YYEEEE. The ends were cut back, 5 bases at V and 8 bases at J, with 10 bases in the middle. CDR3 length equals 11 residues. The CDR3 sequence: CASRLTGGYTF. CDR3 DNA sequence: TGTGCCAGCAGGTTGACAGGAGGCTACACCTTC.

This clone appeared a single time. This sequence joins TRBV3-1 (or the pseudogene TRBV3-2) and TRBJ1-1; D gene unclear. This CDR3 is built from 14 residues. The germline CDR1 and CDR2 sequences are LGHDT and YNNKEL (reference sequence). Between the trimmed V and J ends, which lost 4 bases and 6 bases, there was a span of 15 bases. CDR3 coding DNA: TGTGCCAGCAGCCGTATAGCTTGGCCCCCTGAAGCTTTCTTT. Amino acids: CASSRIAWPPEAFF.

The gene calls are TRBV7-3 and TRBJ2-1; 8 nucleotides line up with TRBD2. Trimming at V came to 1 base and at J to 1 base, leaving 3 bases not matched to a gene. CDR3 length: 16 amino acids. CDR1 and CDR2 from the germline V gene are SGHTA and FQGTGA. CDR3 nucleotide sequence: TGTGCCAGCAGCTTAAGAGCGGGAGCGTCCTACAATGAGCAGTTCTTC. This codes for CASSLRAGASYNEQFF.

The V and J genes are TRBV7-2 and TRBJ2-5; TRBD2 aligns across 11 bases. The CDR3 is 15 residues long. The germline V gene encodes CDR1 SGHTA and CDR2 FQGNSA. Trimming removed 1 base from V and 5 bases from J; junction bases left unmatched: 3. The CDR3 protein is CASSLVPSGRETQYF. In nucleotides, the CDR3 is TGTGCCAGCAGCTTAGTCCCTAGCGGGAGGGAGACCCAGTACTTC.

The V gene is TRBV5-1, the J gene TRBJ2-1; 10 bases fit TRBD2. CDR1 SGHRS and CDR2 YFSETQ come from the germline V gene. The V segment lost 3 bases and the J segment 2 bases; nucleotides outside the gene matches: 11. This CDR3 spans 18 amino acids. CDR3: CASSSGLAGEITYNEQFF. The CDR3 DNA reads as TGCGCCAGCAGCTCGGGGCTAGCGGGAGAGATCACCTACAATGAGCAGTTCTTC.

The chain carries TRBV6-5 and TRBJ2-7; 10 nucleotides line up with TRBD2. The junction had 6 bases not matched to a gene; V was cut back by 5 bases and J by 2 bases. The germline CDR1 and CDR2 sequences are MNHEY and SVGAGI. The CDR3 loop spans 15 amino acids. CDR3 residues: CASSPRTSGAYEQYF. The DNA of the CDR3 is TGTGCCAGCAGTCCAAGGACTAGCGGAGCCTACGAGCAGTACTTC.

The rearrangement links TRBV7-2 to TRBJ2-7; D ambiguous. Trimming stripped 4 bases from V and 0 bases from J, with 7 bases between. CDR3 length: 13 residues. The germline V gene encodes CDR1 SGHTA and CDR2 FQGNSA. DNA of the CDR3: TGTGCCAGCAGCTCAACTTACTCCTACGAGCAGTACTTC. Translating gives CASSSTYSYEQYF.

The V gene is TRBV5-6, the J gene TRBJ2-3; tentative D call: TRBD1 (5 bases). Trimming removed 7 bases from V and 5 bases from J, with 17 bases in between. The germline V gene has CDR1 SGHDT and CDR2 YYEEEE. The CDR3 spans 14 residues. CDR3 residues: CASRAAGQGDTQYF. Written as DNA, the CDR3 is TGTGCCAGCCGGGCCGCAGGGCAGGGAGATACGCAGTATTTT.

This chain joins TRBV4-3 and TRBJ1-3; no clear D. The ends were cut back, 0 bases at V and 8 bases at J, with 11 bases in the middle. The germline gives CDR1 LGHNA, CDR2 YSLEER. The CDR3 extends over 14 amino acids. The CDR3 loop is CASSQEPKEDTIYF. CDR3 nucleotides: TGCGCCAGCAGCCAAGAGCCTAAGGAGGACACCATATATTTT.

The CDR3 spells CASRKGVQETQYF. CDR3 nucleotide sequence: TGCGCCAGCAGGAAGGGGGTTCAAGAGACCCAGTACTTC. The gene calls are TRBV5-1 and TRBJ2-5; D is possibly TRBD1 (6 bases). The CDR3 loop spans 13 amino acids. Germline CDR1 reads SGHRS; CDR2 reads YFSETQ. Trimming cost V 5 bases and J 2 bases, with 10 bases left between them.